This paragraph reports one T cell receptor (beta chain). As originally analysed: By means of reference gene primer amplification, nucleated cell counts were estimated. Assay: immunoSEQ multiplex PCR; the TCRdb copy retains only in-frame clones and omits some. That table supplies the V and J calls and clone size; D and trimming were determined from the DNA. Of 100,000 to 150,000 clones in the sample, about 86% were seen once. The data belong to a study of blood T cell repertoires in COVID-19. About the study: The samples span acute and convalescent COVID-19 from the United States, Italy and Spain.

In germline, CDR1 is LNHNV, CDR2 YYDKDF (reference sequence). V gave up 0 bases and J gave up 1 base; unmatched junction bases: 13. The CDR3 totals 22 residues. The sequence was obtained from a woman aged 50 to 65 with acute or convalescent COVID-19. This chain joins TRBV15 and TRBJ2-1; 15 nucleotides agree with TRBD2. Sequenced: peripheral blood. In DNA form, the CDR3 reads TGTGCCACCAGCAGAGATCGATGGACTAGCGGGGGGGCCAAACTTTCCTACAATGAGCAGTTCTTC. The encoded protein is CATSRDRWTSGGAKLSYNEQFF. The full variable domain, with the rest looked up from reference TRBV15 and TRBJ2-1, is DAMVIQNPRYQVTQFGKPVTLSCSQTLNHNVMYWYQQKSSQAPKLLFHYYDKDFNNEADTPDNFQSRRPNTSFCFLDIRSPGLGDTAMYLCATSRDRWTSGGAKLSYNEQFFGPGTRLTVL.